This is a list of T cell receptor beta chains from one sample in a study of shared clonotypes between healthy human individuals. Measured with immunoSEQ multiplex PCR; TCRdb has only the in-frame clones, and not every one. The table has about 2.4 million clones, more than 85% seen once. The sample taken for sequencing was naive CD4+ T cells from PBMCs. All receptors come from a man aged 18 to 30 in good health. Some clones in this sample may be carry-over from other donors' samples. CDR3s include the opening cysteine and the closing phenylalanine or tryptophan. A D gene is named only where the DNA matches it firmly. Clone sizes are given selectively: once, few, many, or a class where the clone is expanded.

abundance,d_gene,v_gene,j_gene,CDR3aa,CDR3nt
.,.,TRBV10-2,TRBJ2-7,CASSESRIYEQYF,TGCGCCAGCAGTGAGTCGAGGATCTACGAGCAGTACTTC
.,.,TRBV7-9,TRBJ2-7,CASSLAVGGPSVDEQYF,TGTGCCAGCAGCTTAGCCGTAGGGGGGCCCTCGGTCGACGAGCAGTACTTC
once,.,TRBV11-2,TRBJ1-1,CASSLVRDTEAFF,TGTGCCAGCAGCTTAGTCCGGGACACCGAAGCTTTCTTT
.,.,TRBV7-2,TRBJ2-7,CASSSRHTDYEQYF,TGTGCCAGCAGCTCCCGGCATACAGACTACGAGCAGTACTTC
.,.,TRBV19,TRBJ1-5,CASSILAPEWDNQPQHF,TGTGCCAGTAGTATACTCGCCCCGGAATGGGACAATCAGCCCCAGCATTTT
.,.,TRBV27,TRBJ1-6,CASTGANSPLHF,TGTGCCAGCACAGGGGCGAATTCACCCCTCCACTTT
once,.,TRBV10-3,TRBJ2-3,CAIGEDTQYF,TGTGCCATCGGGGAAGATACGCAGTATTTT
.,.,TRBV5-1,TRBJ1-4,CASSLSGWYEKLFF,TGCGCCAGCAGCTTGTCGGGGTGGTATGAAAAACTGTTTTTT
.,TRBD1,TRBV4-1,TRBJ2-7,CASSSGQGSSYEQYF,TGCGCCAGCAGCTCAGGACAGGGGTCTTCCTACGAGCAGTACTTC
.,.,TRBV28,TRBJ2-7,CASRWGVPPYEQYF,TGTGCCAGCAGGTGGGGTGTACCCCCCTACGAGCAGTACTTC
.,.,TRBV4-2,TRBJ2-2,CASSNIVVGELFF,TGTGCCAGCAGCAACATAGTAGTCGGGGAGCTGTTTTTT
.,TRBD2,TRBV5-6,TRBJ2-2,CASSLRGTSGVLGELFF,TGTGCCAGCAGCCTTCGAGGGACTAGCGGGGTCCTCGGGGAGCTGTTTTTT
.,.,TRBV5-8,TRBJ2-7,CASSLGVSEQYF,TGTGCCAGCAGCTTGGGAGTGTCCGAGCAGTACTTC
few,.,TRBV28,TRBJ1-1,CASSFLGSGAFF,TGTGCCAGCAGTTTTCTCGGATCTGGAGCTTTCTTT
.,.,TRBV28,TRBJ1-4,CASSLRQGAANEKLFF,TGTGCCAGCAGTCTCCGGCAGGGTGCGGCTAATGAAAAACTGTTTTTT
once,TRBD1,TRBV27,TRBJ2-4,CASSLYRGWYF,TGTGCCAGCAGTTTATACAGGGGGTGGTACTTC
once,.,TRBV28,TRBJ2-7,CASRGLGQRAYEQYF,TGTGCCAGCAGAGGTCTTGGACAGCGAGCCTACGAGCAGTACTTC
.,.,TRBV6-5,TRBJ1-1,CASSPAGRWETEAFF,TGTGCCAGCAGTCCGGCTGGACGGTGGGAGACTGAAGCTTTCTTT
.,.,TRBV6-6,TRBJ1-5,CASRPEGQPQHF,TGTGCCAGTAGGCCAGAGGGTCAGCCCCAGCATTTT
.,.,TRBV5-8,TRBJ1-1,CASSLVGGLTNTEAFF,TGTGCCAGCAGCTTGGTCGGTGGACTGACGAACACTGAAGCTTTCTTT
.,.,TRBV27,TRBJ2-7,CASTRGRGLSYEQYF,TGTGCCAGCACCCGTGGACGGGGCTTATCCTACGAGCAGTACTTC
.,.,TRBV29-1,TRBJ2-2,CSAGTVNTGELFF,TGCAGCGCTGGGACCGTTAACACCGGGGAGCTGTTTTTT
few,.,TRBV7-2,TRBJ1-2,CASSSTNYGYTF,TGTGCCAGCAGTTCGACAAACTATGGCTACACCTTC
.,TRBD2,TRBV7-2,TRBJ2-1,CASSDTGLAAYNEQFF,TGTGCCAGCAGCGACACCGGACTAGCGGCCTACAATGAGCAGTTCTTC
.,.,TRBV18,TRBJ1-1,CASSPGGSLNTEAFF,TGTGCCAGCTCACCGGGAGGTTCTCTGAACACTGAAGCTTTCTTT
.,.,TRBV4-1,TRBJ1-2,CASSQGQGMGNYGYTF,TGCGCCAGCAGCCAAGGGCAGGGGATGGGCAACTATGGCTACACCTTC
.,TRBD2,TRBV11-2,TRBJ2-3,CASSLGGTSGRTGDTQYF,TGTGCCAGCAGCTTAGGGGGCACTAGCGGGAGGACGGGAGATACGCAGTATTTT
once,.,TRBV11-2,TRBJ2-3,CASRSLAVRTDTQYF,TGTGCCAGCAGGTCGCTAGCCGTCCGCACAGATACGCAGTATTTT
.,.,TRBV30,TRBJ1-3,CAWRGTLVSGNTIYF,TGTGCCTGGAGGGGGACACTAGTCTCTGGAAACACCATATATTTT
once,.,TRBV6-1,TRBJ1-2,CASSEAGTGSYGYTF,TGTGCCAGCAGTGAAGCGGGGACGGGTTCCTATGGCTACACCTTC
.,.,TRBV29-1,TRBJ1-3,CSVEYSSGNTIYF,TGCAGCGTTGAGTATTCCTCTGGAAACACCATATATTTT
.,.,TRBV11-1,TRBJ2-7,CASSLVHYEQYF,TGTGCCAGCAGCTTAGTCCACTACGAGCAGTACTTC
.,.,TRBV28,TRBJ2-3,CASSSYGKVQDTQYF,TGTGCCAGCAGTTCCTATGGAAAAGTACAAGATACGCAGTATTTT
.,TRBD1,TRBV6-1,TRBJ2-7,CASRLDRAIYEQYF,TGTGCCAGCCGACTCGACAGGGCTATCTACGAGCAGTACTTC
.,.,TRBV9,TRBJ2-1,CASSVAPPSYNEQFF,TGTGCCAGCAGCGTAGCCCCACCCTCCTACAATGAGCAGTTCTTC
.,.,TRBV27,TRBJ1-5,CASSLSYSPGNQPQHF,TGTGCCAGCAGTTTATCGTACAGTCCCGGCAATCAGCCCCAGCATTTT
.,TRBD1,TRBV18,TRBJ1-6,CASSPRQGDSPLHF,TGTGCCAGCTCACCAAGACAGGGGGATTCACCCCTCCACTTT
.,.,TRBV5-1,TRBJ2-7,CASSLDGTLSYEQYF,TGCGCCAGCAGCTTGGACGGGACACTTTCCTACGAGCAGTACTTC
.,.,TRBV9,TRBJ2-2,CASSVAGWAGAGELFF,TGTGCCAGCAGCGTAGCGGGTTGGGCCGGGGCTGGAGAGCTGTTTTTT
few,.,TRBV6-5,TRBJ2-7,CASRGRSSYEQYF,TGTGCCAGCAGGGGCCGATCCTCCTACGAGCAGTACTTC
.,.,TRBV25-1,TRBJ1-1,CASSRRGAMNTEAFF,TGTGCCAGCAGTCGAAGGGGGGCCATGAACACTGAAGCTTTCTTT
.,TRBD2,TRBV18,TRBJ2-2,CASSPPGAGRLFTGELFF,TGTGCCAGCTCACCCCCCGGAGCGGGGCGCCTATTCACCGGGGAGCTGTTTTTT
.,.,TRBV4-2,TRBJ2-1,CASSRDGGGNNEQFF,TGTGCCAGCAGCCGAGACGGGGGAGGAAACAATGAGCAGTTCTTC
.,.,TRBV7-2,TRBJ1-5,CASSSQGRIQPQHF,TGTGCCAGCAGCTCACAGGGCCGGATTCAGCCCCAGCATTTT
once,.,TRBV28,TRBJ2-6,CASSSTLRGTGANVLTF,TGTGCCAGCAGCTCGACACTCAGGGGAACTGGGGCCAACGTCCTGACTTTC
.,.,TRBV5-1,TRBJ2-7,CASSLDSLKGYEQYF,TGCGCCAGCAGCTTGGACTCTCTGAAGGGTTACGAGCAGTACTTC
once,.,TRBV19,TRBJ1-5,CASSTSAGIGQPQHF,TGTGCCAGTAGTACTTCGGCAGGGATAGGGCAGCCCCAGCATTTT
.,.,TRBV6-1,TRBJ1-2,CASALDGLYGYTF,TGTGCCAGTGCTTTAGACGGACTCTATGGCTACACCTTC
.,TRBD2,TRBV19,TRBJ2-5,CASSQGSGRAGETQYF,TGTGCCAGTAGTCAAGGTAGCGGGAGGGCCGGTGAGACCCAGTACTTC